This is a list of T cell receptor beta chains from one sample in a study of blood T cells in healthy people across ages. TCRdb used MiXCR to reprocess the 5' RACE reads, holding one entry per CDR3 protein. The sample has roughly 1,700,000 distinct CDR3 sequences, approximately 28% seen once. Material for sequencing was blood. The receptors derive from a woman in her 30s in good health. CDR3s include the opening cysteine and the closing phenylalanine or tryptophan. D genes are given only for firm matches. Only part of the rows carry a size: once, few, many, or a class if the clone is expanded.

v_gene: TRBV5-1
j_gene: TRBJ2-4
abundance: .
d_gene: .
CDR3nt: TGCGCCAGCAGCCCAGGCAAGGGGGACGCCAAAAACATTCAGTACTTC
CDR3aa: CASSPGKGDAKNIQYF

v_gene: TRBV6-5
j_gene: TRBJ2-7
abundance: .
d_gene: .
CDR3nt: TGTGCCAGCAGTTACCAAAATTTAGGACAGTCCCCCTACGAGCAGTACTTC
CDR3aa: CASSYQNLGQSPYEQYF

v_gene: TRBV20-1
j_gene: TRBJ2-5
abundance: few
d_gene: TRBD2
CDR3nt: TGCAGTGCTAGGGGGACTAGGAGGAAAGAGACCCAGTACTTC
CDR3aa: CSARGTRRKETQYF

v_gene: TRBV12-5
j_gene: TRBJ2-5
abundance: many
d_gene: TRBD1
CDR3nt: TGTGCTAGTGGTTCCGGAATCTCAGGGGGCCGGGGTCAAGAGACCCAGTACTTC
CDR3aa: CASGSGISGGRGQETQYF

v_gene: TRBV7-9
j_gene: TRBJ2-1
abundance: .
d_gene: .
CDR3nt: TGTGCCAGCAGCTTCAAGGCACTTCCCTACAATGAGCAGTTCTTC
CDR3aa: CASSFKALPYNEQFF

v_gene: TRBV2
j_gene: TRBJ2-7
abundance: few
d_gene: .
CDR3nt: TGTGCCAGCAGCGTTACCGGGACACGCGAGCAGTACTTC
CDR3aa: CASSVTGTREQYF

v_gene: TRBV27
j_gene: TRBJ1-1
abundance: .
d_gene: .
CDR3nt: TGTGCCAGCGCCGGGACTCAGAACACTGAAGCTTTCTTT
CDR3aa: CASAGTQNTEAFF

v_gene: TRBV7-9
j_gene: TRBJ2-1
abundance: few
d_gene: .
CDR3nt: TGTGCCAGCAGCGTCGGGGCGGGCGAGCAGTTCTTC
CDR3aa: CASSVGAGEQFF

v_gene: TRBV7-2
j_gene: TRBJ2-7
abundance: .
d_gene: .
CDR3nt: TGTGCCAGCAGCTCCCAGTCGGGTGCGCAGTACTTC
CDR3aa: CASSSQSGAQYF

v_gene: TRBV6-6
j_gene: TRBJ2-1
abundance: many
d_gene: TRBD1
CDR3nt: TGTGCCAGCAGTCTTAGACAGGGGGGTCCTACAACGGTTGAGCAGTTCTTC
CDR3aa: CASSLRQGGPTTVEQFF

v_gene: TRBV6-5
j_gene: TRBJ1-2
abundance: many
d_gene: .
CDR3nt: TGTGCCAGCAGACGGGGGAGCTATGGCTACACCTTC
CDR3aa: CASRRGSYGYTF

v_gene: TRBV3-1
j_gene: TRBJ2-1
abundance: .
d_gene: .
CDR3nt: TGTGCCGGCAGCCAAGAGGGCTACCAGTTCTTC
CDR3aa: CAGSQEGYQFF

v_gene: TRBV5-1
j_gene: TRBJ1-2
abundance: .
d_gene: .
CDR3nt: TGCGCCAGCAGCTTAGGGGTTCAAATAGGAGGCTACACCTTC
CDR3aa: CASSLGVQIGGYTF

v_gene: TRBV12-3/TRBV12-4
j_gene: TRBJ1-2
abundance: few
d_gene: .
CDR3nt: TGTGCCAGCAGCCTAGGGACCTTAACTGGCTACACCTTC
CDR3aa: CASSLGTLTGYTF

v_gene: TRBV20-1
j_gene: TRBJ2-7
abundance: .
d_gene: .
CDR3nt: TGCAGTGCTAGAGATCCCAGAGACTACGAGCAGTACTTC
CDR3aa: CSARDPRDYEQYF

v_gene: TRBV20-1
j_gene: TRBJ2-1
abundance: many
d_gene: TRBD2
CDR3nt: TGCAGTGCTAGAGTGTCTAGCGGAGGGAGCTCCTACAATGAGCAGTTCTTC
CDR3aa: CSARVSSGGSSYNEQFF

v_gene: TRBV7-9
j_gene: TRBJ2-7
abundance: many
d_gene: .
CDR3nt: TGTGCCAGCAGCGCTCGGAGGGGACAGTCTACCTACGAGCAGTACTTC
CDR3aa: CASSARRGQSTYEQYF

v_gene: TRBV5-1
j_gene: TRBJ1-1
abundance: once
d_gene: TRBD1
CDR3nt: TGCGCCAGCAGGTCGGGACAGGCGGGACGGGCTGAAGCTTTCTTT
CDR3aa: CASRSGQAGRAEAFF

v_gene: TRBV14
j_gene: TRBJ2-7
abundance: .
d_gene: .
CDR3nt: TGTGCCAGCAGCCAAGTTTGGGGCGCCGCGGTGTACTTC
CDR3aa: CASSQVWGAAVYF

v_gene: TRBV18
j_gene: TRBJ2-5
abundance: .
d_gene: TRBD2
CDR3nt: TGTGCCAGCTCACCAACGACTAGCGGGAGAGGGGAGACCCAGTACTTC
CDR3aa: CASSPTTSGRGETQYF

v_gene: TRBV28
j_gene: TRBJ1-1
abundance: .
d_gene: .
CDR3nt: TGTGCCAGCAAGGGAGGACACCTTAACACTGAAGCTTTCTTT
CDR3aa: CASKGGHLNTEAFF

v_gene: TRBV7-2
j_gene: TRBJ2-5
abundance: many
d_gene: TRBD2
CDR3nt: TGTGCCAGCAGCCGAAGGGCAGCGGGGGGGCCAACCCAAGAGACCCAGTACTTC
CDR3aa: CASSRRAAGGPTQETQYF

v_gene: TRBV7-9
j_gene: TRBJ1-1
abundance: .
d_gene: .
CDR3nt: TGTACCAGCAGCTTGGGGGGTCCCACTGAAGCTTTCTTT
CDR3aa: CTSSLGGPTEAFF

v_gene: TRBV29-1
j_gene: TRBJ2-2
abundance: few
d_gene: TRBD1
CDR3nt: TGCAGCGTGCCTCGACAGGGAGCAAGCACCGGGGAGCTGTTTTTT
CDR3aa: CSVPRQGASTGELFF

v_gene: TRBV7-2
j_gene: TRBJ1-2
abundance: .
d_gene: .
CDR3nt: TGTGCCAGCAGCCCGCCCGAGAGGGACTATGGCTACACCTTC
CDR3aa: CASSPPERDYGYTF

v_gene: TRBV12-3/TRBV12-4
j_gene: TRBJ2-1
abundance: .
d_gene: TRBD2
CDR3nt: TGTGCCAGCAGTCGTAGCGGGGGGGCGAGGGAGCAGTTCTTC
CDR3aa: CASSRSGGAREQFF

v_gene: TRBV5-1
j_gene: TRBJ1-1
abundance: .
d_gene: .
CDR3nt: TGCGCCAGCAGCCCGATGTTAGGGGTTGCGAACACTGAAGCTTTCTTT
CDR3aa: CASSPMLGVANTEAFF

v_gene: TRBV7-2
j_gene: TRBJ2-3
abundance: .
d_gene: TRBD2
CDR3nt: TGTGCCGGCAGCCCACAAGGCGGGGGAGCAGGAGATACGCAGTATTTT
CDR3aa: CAGSPQGGGAGDTQYF

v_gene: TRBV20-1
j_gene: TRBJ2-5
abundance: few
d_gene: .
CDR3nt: TGCAGTGCTAGCCACCGGAGGTCCCAAGAGACCCAGTACTTC
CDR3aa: CSASHRRSQETQYF

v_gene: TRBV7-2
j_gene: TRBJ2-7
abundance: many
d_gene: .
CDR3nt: TGTGCCAGCAGCCGTCTAGGGGGGACCTACGAGCAGTACTTC
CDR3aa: CASSRLGGTYEQYF

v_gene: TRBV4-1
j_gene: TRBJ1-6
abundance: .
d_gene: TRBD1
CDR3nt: TGCGCCAGCAGCCAAGACAAAGAAAGGACAGGGTTTAATTCACCCCTCCACTTT
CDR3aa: CASSQDKERTGFNSPLHF

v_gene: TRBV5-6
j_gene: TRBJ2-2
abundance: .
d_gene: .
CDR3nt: TGTGCCAGCAGCTCAATCGCCGGGGAGCTGTTTTTT
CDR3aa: CASSSIAGELFF

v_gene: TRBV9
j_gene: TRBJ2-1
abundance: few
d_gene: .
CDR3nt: TGTGCCAGCAGCGGGGGAGGAGATGAGCAGTTCTTC
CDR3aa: CASSGGGDEQFF

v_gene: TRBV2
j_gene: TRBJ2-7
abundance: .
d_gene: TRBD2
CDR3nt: TGTGCCAGCAGTGGGACTAGCGGGATTGGTGGGCAGTACTTC
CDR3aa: CASSGTSGIGGQYF

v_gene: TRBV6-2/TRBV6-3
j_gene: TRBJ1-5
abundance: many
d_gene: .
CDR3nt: TGTGCCAGCAGTTACCCAAGGGACACAGGGAATCAGCCCCAGCATTTT
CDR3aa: CASSYPRDTGNQPQHF

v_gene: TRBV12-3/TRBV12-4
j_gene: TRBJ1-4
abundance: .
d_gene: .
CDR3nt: TGTGCCAGCAGTTTAGTGTCGGGGGTTGTTGAAAAACTGTTTTTT
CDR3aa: CASSLVSGVVEKLFF

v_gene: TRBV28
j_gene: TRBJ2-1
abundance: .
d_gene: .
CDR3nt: TGTGCCAGCAACGTTAACCGGGGGATTGAGCAGTTCTTC
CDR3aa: CASNVNRGIEQFF

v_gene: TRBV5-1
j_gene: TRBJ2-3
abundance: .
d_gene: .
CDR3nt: TGCGCCAGCAGCGACCCCCAAGGCACAGATACGCAGTATTTT
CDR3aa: CASSDPQGTDTQYF

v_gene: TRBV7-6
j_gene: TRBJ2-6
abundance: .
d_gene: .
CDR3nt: TGTGCCAGCAGCCCCGAGAGGGGCACTTCTGGGGCCAACGTCCTGACTTTC
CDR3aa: CASSPERGTSGANVLTF

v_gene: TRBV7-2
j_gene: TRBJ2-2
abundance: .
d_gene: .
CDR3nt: TGTGCCAGCAGCTATAGACCGACTCTTTCGGCGGAGCTGTTTTTT
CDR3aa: CASSYRPTLSAELFF

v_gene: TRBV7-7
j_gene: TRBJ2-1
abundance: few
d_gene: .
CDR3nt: TGTGCCAGCAGCCAACATGCCGGGAGCCCTAACAATGAGCAGTTCTTC
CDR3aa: CASSQHAGSPNNEQFF

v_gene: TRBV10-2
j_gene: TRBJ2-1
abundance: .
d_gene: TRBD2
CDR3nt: TGCGCCAGCAGAGAGCCTCCTAGCGGGGGTGGAAATGAGCAGTTCTTC
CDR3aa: CASREPPSGGGNEQFF

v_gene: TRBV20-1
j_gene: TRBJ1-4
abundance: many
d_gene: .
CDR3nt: TGCAGTGCCACACAGGGAGGCGGGAAAGAAAAACTGTTTTTT
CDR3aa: CSATQGGGKEKLFF

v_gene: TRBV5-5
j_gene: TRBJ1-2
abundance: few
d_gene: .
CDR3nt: TGTGCCAGCAGCAAAACCGGGTCGATTGGGGTCGGCTACACCTTC
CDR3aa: CASSKTGSIGVGYTF

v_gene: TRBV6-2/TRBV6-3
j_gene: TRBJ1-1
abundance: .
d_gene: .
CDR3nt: TGTGCCAGCAGTAACAGTCCCACTGAAGCTTTCTTT
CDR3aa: CASSNSPTEAFF